Presented here are 20 T cell receptor beta chains from one specimen sequenced in a study of CD8 T cells in Susac syndrome. Random hexamers primed reverse transcription of about 0.45 to 1 ug RNA. One entry per CDR3 protein, called by TCRdb with MiXCR from the immunoSEQ multiplex PCR reads. There are approximately 110,000 distinct CDR3 sequences in the sample; 90% to 95% occur only once, and more than 0.25% lies in the top ten. Sample: CD8+ T cells from PBMCs. These receptors were taken from a human donor with multiple sclerosis.

The chain links TRBV5-1 to TRBJ2-7; D might be TRBD2 (6 bases). CDR1 and CDR2 (germline): SGHRS, YFSETQ. This CDR3 spans 14 amino acids. The V and J ends lost 0 bases and 2 bases respectively, with 9 bases between them. In nucleotides, the CDR3 is TGCGCCAGCAGCTTGGGACTAGACACCTACGAGCAGTACTTC. This codes for CASSLGLDTYEQYF. Variable domain in full (rest from reference TRBV5-1 and TRBJ2-7): KAGVTQTPRYLIKTRGQQVTLSCSPISGHRSVSWYQQTPGQGLQFLFEYFSETQRNKGNFPGRFSGRQFSNSRSEMNVSTLELGDSALYLCASSLGLDTYEQYFGPGTRLTVT.

The V call is TRBV29-1, the J call TRBJ2-3; D possibly corresponds to TRBD1 (5 bases). V gave up 3 bases and J gave up 6 bases, with 31 bases separating them. From germline, CDR1 is SQVTM and CDR2 ANQGSEA. This CDR3 is 19 amino acids long. The CDR3 bases are TGCAGCGTTGAGGGGTCAGGGTTTTTTGGGAATACTCGGTTCGATACGCAGTATTTT. Amino acid sequence: CSVEGSGFFGNTRFDTQYF.

This clonotype was seen just once. The chain's CDR3 is CASSSKPGTSNEKLFF. The CDR3 DNA reads TGTGCCAGCAGCTCGAAACCCGGGACTTCAAATGAAAAACTGTTTTTT. The rearrangement uses TRBV7-9 and TRBJ1-4; D is possibly TRBD1 (5 bases). V was clipped by 4 bases and J by 5 bases, with 17 bases between them. Germline V gene data show CDR1 as SEHNR and CDR2 as FQNEAQ (reference sequence). The CDR3 has 16 residues.

V gene TRBV27 combines with J gene TRBJ2-1, with 11 bases matching TRBD1. V shed 6 bases, J shed 7 bases, and the junction held 8 bases outside the gene matches. Germline CDR1 MNHEY, CDR2 SMNVEV (reference sequence). This CDR3 spans 15 amino acids. As DNA, the CDR3 is TGTGCCAGCAGCTTAGGGACAGGGGGAAGGAATGAGCAGTTCTTC. Amino acids: CASSLGTGGRNEQFF.

The chain combines TRBV2 with TRBJ2-6; no reliable D call. Deletions cut 5 bases from V and 2 bases from J, with 16 bases between. Germline loops: CDR1 SNHLY, CDR2 FYNNEI. The CDR3 has 17 residues. DNA of the CDR3: TGTGCCAGCAGTCCAGACACCACCGGCGCTGGGGCCAACGTCCTGACTTTC. Its protein is CASSPDTTGAGANVLTF.

The chain uses TRBV9 and TRBJ1-2, with D perhaps TRBD1 (6 bases). CDR3 length: 15 residues. V was trimmed by 3 bases and J by 4 bases, leaving 16 bases between them. CDR1 and CDR2 (germline): SGDLS, YYNGEE. The CDR3 reads CASSGPLRGAYGYTF. CDR3 DNA: TGTGCCAGCAGCGGCCCCCTGCGGGGGGCCTATGGCTACACCTTC.

The rearrangement uses TRBV7-6 and TRBJ2-1; perhaps TRBD2 as D (6 bases). Per the germline V gene, CDR1 is SGHVS and CDR2 is FNYEAQ. This CDR3 region has 15 residues. V lost 5 bases to trimming and J lost 6 bases, with 17 bases between them. CDR3 nucleotides: TGTGCCAGCAGCACAGACCGGGACTCTTCCAATGAGCAGTTCTTC. Translated: CASSTDRDSSNEQFF. The whole variable domain, filled in from reference TRBV7-6 and TRBJ2-1, reads GAGVSQSPRYKVTKRGQDVALRCDPISGHVSLYWYRQALGQGPEFLTYFNYEAQQDKSGLPNDRFSAERPEGSISTLTIQRTEQRDSAMYRCASSTDRDSSNEQFFGPGTRLTVL.

CDR3 sequence reads: CASKREGAYNEQFF. As DNA, the CDR3 is TGTGCCAGCAAGCGGGAGGGCGCCTACAATGAGCAGTTCTTC. J is TRBJ2-1 and V is TRBV16; 10 bases match TRBD2. Germline CDR1 reads KGHSY; CDR2 reads FQNENV. The ends lost 7 bases at V and 2 bases at J; junction bases unmatched: 2. This CDR3 has 14 residues.

The chain recombines TRBV15 with TRBJ1-1, with D unclear. CDR1 and CDR2 (germline): LNHNV, YYDKDF (reference sequence). The germline V and J ends were trimmed by 1 base and 6 bases, with 12 bases remaining between them. This CDR3 has 14 amino acids. The CDR3 region is CATSRVELEAEAFF. In nucleotides, the CDR3 is TGTGCCACCAGCAGAGTGGAGCTTGAGGCTGAAGCTTTCTTT.

The J gene is TRBJ2-7, the V gene TRBV7-6; TRBD2 matches at 7 bases. The CDR3 is 14 amino acids. The V segment lost 6 bases and the J segment 1 base; nucleotides outside the gene matches: 6. The germline V gene encodes CDR1 SGHVS and CDR2 FNYEAQ. CDR3 in amino acids: CASSLGEGSYEQYV. The CDR3 nucleotides are TGTGCCAGCAGTCTTGGGGAGGGTTCCTACGAGCAGTACGTC.

The chain is built from TRBV12-3 or TRBV12-4 and TRBJ1-5, with D perhaps TRBD1 (5 bases). This CDR3 is built from 13 residues. Trimming removed 6 bases from V and 3 bases from J, with 9 bases in between. The CDR3 nucleotides read TGTGCCAGCAGCCGGGACTACAATCAGCCCCAGCATTTT. Translated, it gives CASSRDYNQPQHF.

The chain combines TRBV9 with TRBJ2-1; D not certain. The germline V gene encodes CDR1 SGDLS and CDR2 YYNGEE. This CDR3 comprises 16 residues. V shed 4 bases and J shed 8 bases, with 22 bases lying between them. The CDR3 coding sequence is TGTGCCAGCAGCCCGGACGGGCTCCCTAGGTCGGATGAGCAGTTCTTC. Protein: CASSPDGLPRSDEQFF. Filled out from reference TRBV9 and TRBJ2-1, the complete variable domain reads DSGVTQTPKHLITATGQRVTLRCSPRSGDLSVYWYQQSLDQGLQFLIQYYNGEERAKGNILERFSAQQFPDLHSELNLSSLELGDSALYFCASSPDGLPRSDEQFFGPGTRLTVL.

V usage is TRBV12-3 or TRBV12-4 and J usage is TRBJ2-7; no firm D call. CDR3 length: 11 residues. The V and J ends lost 6 bases and 3 bases respectively, with 6 bases between them. CDR3 in amino acids: CASRHSYEQYF. The CDR3 DNA reads TGTGCCAGCAGGCATAGCTACGAGCAGTACTTC.

The rearrangement joins TRBV20-1 to TRBJ2-5; 8 positions agree with TRBD2. V lost 5 bases, J lost 3 bases, and 11 bases stayed unmatched. The CDR3 runs to 15 residues. The germline CDR1 and CDR2 sequences are DFQATT and SNEGSKA (reference sequence). Here the CDR3 DNA reads TGCAGTGCTCTAACCTACGGGGGGGGTGAAGAGACCCAGTACTTC. Its translation is CSALTYGGGEETQYF.

The CDR3 here is CASSESPSKRNTIYF. The CDR3 DNA sequence: TGCGCCAGCAGTGAGTCGCCCAGCAAGAGGAACACCATATATTTT. The chain uses TRBV10-2 and TRBJ1-3; D not resolved. V was clipped by 0 bases and J by 7 bases, with 13 bases between them. The CDR3 has 15 amino acids. The germline V gene has CDR1 WSHSY and CDR2 SAAADI.

The chain is built from TRBV27 and TRBJ2-1; 9 nucleotides match TRBD2. V lost 2 bases and J lost 6; bases outside the gene matches: 2. The CDR3 totals 14 residues. Germline CDR1 and CDR2: MNHEY and SMNVEV (reference sequence). CDR3 bases: TGTGCCAGCAGTTTACAGCGGGAGGTCAATGAGCAGTTCTTC. Its protein product is CASSLQREVNEQFF.

The sample holds one count of this clonotype. The gene calls are TRBV7-6 and TRBJ2-2, with D tentatively TRBD1 (6 bases). The germline V gene has CDR1 SGHVS and CDR2 FNYEAQ. Trimming pared 0 bases from V and 6 bases from J, leaving 14 bases between. This CDR3 spans 16 amino acids. The CDR3, as DNA: TGTGCCAGCAGCTTAGCGCACAGGGAAGGGGCCGGGGAGCTGTTTTTT. Its translation: CASSLAHREGAGELFF.

The chain recombines TRBV7-9 with TRBJ2-5, with D perhaps matching TRBD1 (6 bases). Germline assignment: CDR1 SEHNR and CDR2 FQNEAQ (reference sequence). Trimming pared 6 bases from V and 3 bases from J, leaving 11 bases between. The CDR3 runs 13 residues. The CDR3 sequence: CASRKKGEETQYF. CDR3 in DNA: TGTGCCAGCAGAAAAAAGGGGGAAGAGACCCAGTACTTC.

The genes are TRBV13 and TRBJ2-1, with TRBD2 matching over 9 bases. Trimming cost V 0 bases and J 4 bases; bases outside gene matches: 4. CDR1 and CDR2 from the germline V gene are PRHDT and FYEKMQ (reference sequence). The CDR3 is made up of 16 amino acids. The CDR3: CASSLGGSGRYNEQFF. DNA of the CDR3: TGTGCCAGCAGCTTAGGAGGTAGCGGGAGATACAATGAGCAGTTCTTC.

The gene calls are TRBV18 and TRBJ2-1; D is perhaps TRBD2 (6 bases). The CDR3 runs to 15 residues. Germline-derived CDR1 and CDR2 are KGHSH and LQKENI. Trimming took 6 bases from V and 3 from J, leaving 15 bases between them. The CDR3 DNA follows: TGTGCCAGCTCTCCGGCCGGGAGCGGCTACAATGAGCAGTTCTTC. Protein product: CASSPAGSGYNEQFF. Drawing the rest from reference TRBV18 and TRBJ2-1, the complete variable domain is NAGVMQNPRHLVRRRGQEARLRCSPMKGHSHVYWYRQLPEEGLKFMVYLQKENIIDESGMPKERFSAEFPKEGPSILRIQQVVRGDSAAYFCASSPAGSGYNEQFFGPGTRLTVL.